What follows are 26 T cell receptor beta chains derived from one specimen sequenced in a study of control samples from healthy donors and cancer patients. Only in-frame clones appear in the TCRdb table, and some are missing; sequencing was by immunoSEQ multiplex PCR. Of 95,000 to 150,000 clones listed, around 87% are singletons. The sequencing sample was made of blood. The receptors stem from a man in his fifties or sixties in good health.

The chain carries TRBV5-5 and TRBJ2-6; D perhaps matches TRBD2 (6 bases). CDR1 is SGHKS and CDR2 is YYEKEE in the germline V gene (reference sequence). V was pared by 0 bases and J by 0 bases, with 7 bases between. The CDR3 has 16 amino acids. For the CDR3, the DNA is TGTGCCAGCAGCTTGGTCGGGGGCTCTGGGGCCAACGTCCTGACTTTC. Translated, it gives CASSLVGGSGANVLTF.

V gene TRBV5-6 combines with J gene TRBJ2-7; no clear D gene. Trimming cost V 6 bases and J 5 bases, with 21 bases left between them. Per germline, CDR1 SGHDT and CDR2 YYEEEE. The CDR3 contains 15 residues. The CDR3 loop reads CASTLGPERANEQYF. CDR3 in DNA: TGTGCCAGCACCCTAGGCCCAGAGCGAGCTAACGAGCAGTACTTC.

The chain is built from TRBV18 and TRBJ1-5; 7 nucleotides match TRBD1. Per germline, CDR1 KGHSH and CDR2 LQKENI. Trimming removed 6 bases from V and 6 bases from J; junction bases left unmatched: 5. The CDR3 totals 13 residues. CDR3 sequence (DNA): TGTGCCAGCTCGGCAGGGGGAGGTCAGCCCCAGCATTTT. Protein: CASSAGGGQPQHF. Full variable domain (missing parts from reference TRBV18 and TRBJ1-5): NAGVMQNPRHLVRRRGQEARLRCSPMKGHSHVYWYRQLPEEGLKFMVYLQKENIIDESGMPKERFSAEFPKEGPSILRIQQVVRGDSAAYFCASSAGGGQPQHFGDGTRLSIL.

The V gene is TRBV3-1 (or the pseudogene TRBV3-2), the J gene TRBJ2-6; TRBD1 matches at 11 bases. Germline V gene lookup returns CDR1 LGHDT and CDR2 YNNKEL (reference sequence). The V segment lost 4 bases and the J segment 3 bases; nucleotides outside the gene matches: 5. This CDR3 has 17 residues. The CDR3 DNA sequence: TGTGCCAGCAGCCGGGACAGGGGGAAGGATGGGGCCAACGTCCTGACTTTC. Translating it yields CASSRDRGKDGANVLTF.

The genes are TRBV28 and TRBJ2-7; D assignment may be TRBD1 or TRBD2 (7 bases each). The CDR3 loop spans 14 amino acids. Germline V gene sequence: CDR1 MDHEN, CDR2 SYDVKM. With 6 bases removed from V and 5 bases from J, the gap between germline ends came to 17 bases. The CDR3 nucleotides read TGTGCCAGCAGGCTGGGAGGGGGCGTCCACGAGCAGTACTTC. Protein sequence: CASRLGGGVHEQYF.

The chain links TRBV5-1 to TRBJ1-4; 7 bases are a match to TRBD1. CDR3 size: 14 residues. V trimming: 4 bases; J trimming: 4 bases; junction bases outside the gene matches: 4. Germline CDR1 is SGHRS and CDR2 is YFSETQ. CDR3 DNA sequence: TGCGCCAGCAGCGTGGGACAGAATAATGAAAAACTGTTTTTT. It encodes CASSVGQNNEKLFF. Based on the CDR3 plus reference TRBV5-1 and TRBJ1-4, the full variable domain is KAGVTQTPRYLIKTRGQQVTLSCSPISGHRSVSWYQQTPGQGLQFLFEYFSETQRNKGNFPGRFSGRQFSNSRSEMNVSTLELGDSALYLCASSVGQNNEKLFFGSGTQLSVL.

V usage is TRBV3-1 (or the pseudogene TRBV3-2) and J usage is TRBJ1-5; D not certain. Trimming cost V 5 bases and J 2 bases, with 13 bases left between them. The CDR3 contains 15 residues. CDR1 LGHDT and CDR2 YNNKEL come from the germline V gene (reference sequence). The CDR3 sequence is CASSENSAGNQPQHF. For the CDR3, the DNA is TGTGCCAGCAGCGAGAACTCGGCGGGCAATCAGCCCCAGCATTTT.

The chain combines TRBV7-3 with TRBJ1-2, with 9 nucleotides matching TRBD1. V shed 1 base, J shed 6 bases, and the junction held 12 bases outside the gene matches. The CDR3 contains 17 residues. Germline CDR1 is SGHTA and CDR2 is FQGTGA. Here the CDR3 DNA reads TGTGCCAGCAGCTTAAGTCGGTTGATCCGGGACAGGGATGGCTACACCTTC. Translation gives CASSLSRLIRDRDGYTF.

The chain links TRBV4-3 to TRBJ2-2; TRBD2 is a possible D gene (5 bases). CDR3 length: 16 amino acids. Germline V lookup: CDR1 LGHNA, CDR2 YSLEER. Trimming shortened V by 4 bases and J by 7 bases, and 19 bases separated the two germline ends. Here the CDR3 reads CASSPSRGLASGELFF. The CDR3 DNA reads TGCGCCAGCAGCCCGAGTCGTGGGCTAGCTAGCGGGGAGCTGTTTTTT.

This rearrangement joins TRBV2 to TRBJ2-7, with TRBD2 as a possible D gene (6 bases). V was trimmed by 4 bases and J by 3 bases, leaving 16 bases between them. The CDR3 is 15 amino acids. Germline lookup yields CDR1 SNHLY and CDR2 FYNNEI. CDR3 sequence reads: CASSGGPRGIYEQYF. The CDR3 nucleotides read TGTGCCAGCAGTGGGGGTCCCCGGGGGATCTACGAGCAGTACTTC.

There are a few counts of this clone. The rearrangement links TRBV14 to TRBJ1-1, with D possibly matching TRBD1 (6 bases). Germline lookup yields CDR1 SGHDN and CDR2 FVKESK. The germline V and J ends were trimmed by 3 bases and 5 bases, with 16 bases remaining between them. The CDR3 sequence is 15 residues long. DNA for the CDR3: TGTGCCAGCAGCCACCTCGGCAGGGGTCCGACTGAAGCTTTCTTT. This codes for CASSHLGRGPTEAFF.

J is TRBJ1-1 and V is TRBV18; D is perhaps TRBD1 (6 bases). Germline CDR1 KGHSH, CDR2 LQKENI. Trimming pared 3 bases from V and 5 bases from J, leaving 13 bases between. This CDR3 contains 14 residues. The CDR3: CASSPQQGLTEAFF. The CDR3 nucleotides are TGTGCCAGCTCACCCCAACAGGGCTTGACTGAAGCTTTCTTT.

This clone was seen once. V is TRBV19 and J is TRBJ1-1, with TRBD1 identical over 7 bases. Germline lookup yields CDR1 LNHDA and CDR2 SQIVND (reference sequence). V shed 6 bases, J shed 2 bases, and the junction held 6 bases outside the gene matches. The CDR3 totals 14 residues. DNA of the CDR3: TGTGCCAGTAGAAAAACAGGGGAAAACACTGAAGCTTTCTTT. Its translation is CASRKTGENTEAFF. Looking up the rest from reference TRBV19 and TRBJ1-1 gives the full variable domain: DGGITQSPKYLFRKEGQNVTLSCEQNLNHDAMYWYRQDPGQGLRLIYYSQIVNDFQKGDIAEGYSVSREKKESFPLTVTSAQKNPTAFYLCASRKTGENTEAFFGQGTRLTVV.

The genes are TRBV19 and TRBJ1-6; D is unclear. Germline CDR1 and CDR2: LNHDA and SQIVND (reference sequence). The CDR3 runs to 15 residues. V was cut by 5 bases and J by 9 bases, with 17 bases left in between. This chain's CDR3 is CASSPHEARGSPLHF. In DNA form, the CDR3 reads TGTGCCAGTAGTCCTCACGAGGCACGGGGTTCACCCCTCCACTTT.

J is TRBJ2-7 and V is TRBV11-2; no clear D gene. Trimming pared 1 base from V and 2 bases from J, leaving 12 bases between. There are 15 residues in the CDR3. Germline loops: CDR1 SGHAT, CDR2 FQNNGV. The CDR3 here is CASSLGQSGPYEQYF. CDR3 nucleotide sequence: TGTGCCAGCAGCTTAGGTCAAAGTGGACCCTACGAGCAGTACTTC.

This clone was detected once. The rearrangement joins TRBV6-6 to TRBJ2-3; unclear D gene. The CDR3 is 14 residues long. The germline gives CDR1 MNHNY, CDR2 SVGAGI (reference sequence). Trimming stripped 2 bases from V and 3 bases from J, with 9 bases between. CDR3 nucleotide sequence: TGTGCCAGCAGTTACCCGTACAAAACAGATACGCAGTATTTT. As protein: CASSYPYKTDTQYF.

The J gene is TRBJ1-5, the V gene TRBV27; a weak D match, TRBD1 (6 bases). The CDR3 has 16 amino acids. From germline, CDR1 is MNHEY and CDR2 SMNVEV (reference sequence). V shed 4 bases and J shed 3 bases, with 16 bases lying between them. The CDR3 bases are TGTGCCAGCAGTTCCCGGACAGAATATTACAATCAGCCCCAGCATTTT. Residues: CASSSRTEYYNQPQHF.

This sequence joins TRBV25-1 and TRBJ1-6; 10 bases match TRBD1. J lost 7 bases, V lost 6 bases, and 3 bases had no gene match. The CDR3 consists of 14 residues. Germline CDR1 reads MGHDK; CDR2 reads SYGVNS. The CDR3, as DNA: TGTGCCAGCAGGGGGACAGGGGAAAATTCACCCCTCCACTTT. It codes for CASRGTGENSPLHF.

V and J are TRBV5-4 and TRBJ2-7, with TRBD1 matching over 8 bases. V lost 4 bases to trimming and J lost 2 bases; unmatched junction nucleotides: 8. The CDR3 runs to 15 residues. Per germline, CDR1 SGHNT and CDR2 YYREEE (reference sequence). The chain's CDR3 is CASSRSGTGAYEQYF. For the CDR3, the DNA is TGTGCCAGCAGCCGTTCCGGGACAGGAGCCTACGAGCAGTACTTC.

The chain joins TRBV7-2 to TRBJ2-7; 9 bases fit TRBD1. The V gene end was trimmed by 1 base and the J gene end by 1 base; junction bases not matched to a gene: 5. The germline CDR1 and CDR2 sequences are SGHTA and FQGNSA. CDR3 length: 16 amino acids. The CDR3 loop reads CASSLEVDRGSYEQYF. CDR3 in DNA: TGTGCCAGCAGCTTAGAAGTTGACAGGGGGTCCTACGAGCAGTACTTC.

CDR3 bases: TGTGCCATCAGTGAGTCGAAGCTGGTTCACTACGAGCAGTACTTC. Translated: CAISESKLVHYEQYF. This chain joins TRBV10-3 and TRBJ2-7, with D unclear. There are 15 residues in the CDR3. Germline-derived CDR1 and CDR2 are ENHRY and SYGVKD. V was clipped by 0 bases and J by 3 bases, with 12 bases between them.

CDR3 region: CASSQTPYEQYF. CDR3 DNA: TGTGCCAGCAGTCAGACCCCCTACGAGCAGTACTTC. The rearrangement links TRBV12-3 or TRBV12-4 to TRBJ2-7; D is unclear. The V gene lost 5 bases and the J gene lost 2 bases, with 7 bases spanning the gap. The CDR3 has 12 residues.

The V and J genes are TRBV27 and TRBJ2-3, with 7 bases aligning to TRBD1. Germline CDR1 reads MNHEY; CDR2 reads SMNVEV (reference sequence). The CDR3 spans 15 residues. Trimming took 4 bases from V and 2 from J; bases not matched to a gene: 6. The CDR3 here is CASSYGQATTDTQYF. Written as DNA, the CDR3 is TGTGCCAGCAGTTACGGACAGGCGACCACAGATACGCAGTATTTT.

The chain is built from TRBV7-2 and TRBJ1-1; TRBD1 might be the D (5 bases). Trimming cost V 5 bases and J 1 base, with 11 bases left between them. CDR1 and CDR2 from the germline V gene are SGHTA and FQGNSA. This CDR3 spans 14 amino acids. CDR3 protein: CASSNQGQNTEAFF. In DNA, the CDR3 is TGTGCCAGCAGCAACCAGGGTCAGAACACTGAAGCTTTCTTT.

The chain recombines TRBV28 with TRBJ1-1; 7 bases agree with TRBD1. Per the germline V gene, CDR1 is MDHEN and CDR2 is SYDVKM. The CDR3 loop spans 15 amino acids. Trimming cost V 6 bases and J 2 bases; bases outside gene matches: 9. This CDR3 is CASRMGQIFNTEAFF. For the CDR3, the DNA is TGTGCCAGCAGGATGGGACAGATCTTTAACACTGAAGCTTTCTTT.

V gene TRBV11-3 combines with J gene TRBJ2-3; D unresolved. In germline, CDR1 is SGHNT, CDR2 YENEEA. This CDR3 is built from 12 residues. V lost 6 bases to trimming and J lost 2 bases, with 6 bases between them. CDR3 amino acids: CASSSSTDTQYF. CDR3 nucleotide sequence: TGTGCCAGCAGTTCATCCACAGATACGCAGTATTTT.